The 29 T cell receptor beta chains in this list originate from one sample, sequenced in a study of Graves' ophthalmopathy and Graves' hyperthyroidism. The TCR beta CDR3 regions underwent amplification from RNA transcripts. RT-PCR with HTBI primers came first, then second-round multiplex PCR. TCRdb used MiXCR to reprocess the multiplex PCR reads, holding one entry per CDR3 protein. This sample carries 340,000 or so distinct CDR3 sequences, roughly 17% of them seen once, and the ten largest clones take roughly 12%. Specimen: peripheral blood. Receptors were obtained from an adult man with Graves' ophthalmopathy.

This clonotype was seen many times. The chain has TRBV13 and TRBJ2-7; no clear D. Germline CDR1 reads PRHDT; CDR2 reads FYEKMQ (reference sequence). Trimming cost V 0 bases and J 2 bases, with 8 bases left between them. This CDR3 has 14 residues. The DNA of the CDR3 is TGTGCCAGCAGCTTAGGCCCAGGTGCCTACGAGCAGTACTTC. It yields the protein CASSLGPGAYEQYF.

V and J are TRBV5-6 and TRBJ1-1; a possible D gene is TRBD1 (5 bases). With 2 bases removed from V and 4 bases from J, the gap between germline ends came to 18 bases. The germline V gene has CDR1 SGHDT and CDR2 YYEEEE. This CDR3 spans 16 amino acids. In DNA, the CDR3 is TGTGCCAGCAGCTTCCGGGGCGGCCGGCCGGGCACTGAAGCTTTCTTT. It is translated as CASSFRGGRPGTEAFF.

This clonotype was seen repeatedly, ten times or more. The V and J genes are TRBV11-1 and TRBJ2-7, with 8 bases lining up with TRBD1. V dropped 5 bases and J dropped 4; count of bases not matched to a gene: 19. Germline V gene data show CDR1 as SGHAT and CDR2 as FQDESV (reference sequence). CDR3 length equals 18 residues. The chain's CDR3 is CASSLLSPRTGIPYEQYF. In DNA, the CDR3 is TGTGCCAGCAGCCTTCTCTCTCCCCGGACAGGGATACCTTACGAGCAGTACTTC.

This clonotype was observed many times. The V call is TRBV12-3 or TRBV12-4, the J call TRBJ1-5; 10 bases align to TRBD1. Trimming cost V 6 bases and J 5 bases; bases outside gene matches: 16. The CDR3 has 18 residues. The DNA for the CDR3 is TGTGCCAGCAGCCCTGCCCCTGCGGGACAGGGGAAGGATCAGCCCCAGCATTTT. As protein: CASSPAPAGQGKDQPQHF.

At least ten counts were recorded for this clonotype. The DNA for the CDR3 is TGCGCCAGCAGCCAAGGTCGGTATGACACTGAAGCTTTCTTT. Its translation is CASSQGRYDTEAFF. The rearrangement joins TRBV4-3 to TRBJ1-1; D ambiguous. V was cut by 1 base and J by 3 bases, with 9 bases left in between. This CDR3 contains 14 residues. CDR1 is LGHNA and CDR2 is YSLEER in the germline V gene.

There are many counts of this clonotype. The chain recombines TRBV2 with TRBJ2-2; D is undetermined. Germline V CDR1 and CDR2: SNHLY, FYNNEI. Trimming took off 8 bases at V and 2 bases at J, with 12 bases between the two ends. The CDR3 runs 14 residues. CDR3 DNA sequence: TGTGCCAGCCTCCCGACTCTTAACACCGGGGAGCTGTTTTTT. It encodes CASLPTLNTGELFF.

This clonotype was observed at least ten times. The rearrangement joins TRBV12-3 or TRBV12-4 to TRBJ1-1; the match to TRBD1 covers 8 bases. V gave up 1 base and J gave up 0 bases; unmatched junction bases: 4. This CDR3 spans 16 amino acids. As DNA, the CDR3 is TGTGCCAGCAGTTTAGGGACAGGGATAATGAACACTGAAGCTTTCTTT. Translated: CASSLGTGIMNTEAFF.

The CDR3 protein is CASSQEFTTSGNTIYF. DNA for the CDR3: TGTGCCAGCAGCCAAGAGTTCACGACGTCTGGAAACACCATATATTTT. The gene calls are TRBV3-1 and TRBJ1-3; no firm D call. Trimming took 0 bases from V and 1 from J, leaving 10 bases between them. This CDR3 comprises 16 residues. Germline lookup yields CDR1 LGHDT and CDR2 YNNKEL (reference sequence). The variable domain in full, completed from reference TRBV3-1 and TRBJ1-3, reads DTAVSQTPKYLVTQMGNDKSIKCEQNLGHDTMYWYKQDSKKFLKIMFSYNNKELIINETVPNRFSPKSPDKAHLNLHINSLELGDSAVYFCASSQEFTTSGNTIYFGEGSWLTVV.

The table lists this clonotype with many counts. The CDR3 here is CATSRPRTGGGEPQHF. The DNA for the CDR3 is TGTGCCACCAGCAGACCCCGGACAGGGGGCGGAGAGCCCCAGCATTTT. The rearrangement uses TRBV15 and TRBJ1-5; TRBD1 agrees at 11 bases. Unmatched junction bases numbered 8, after V lost 2 bases and J lost 8 bases. The length of the CDR3 is 16 residues. CDR1 is LNHNV and CDR2 is YYDKDF in the germline V gene (reference sequence).

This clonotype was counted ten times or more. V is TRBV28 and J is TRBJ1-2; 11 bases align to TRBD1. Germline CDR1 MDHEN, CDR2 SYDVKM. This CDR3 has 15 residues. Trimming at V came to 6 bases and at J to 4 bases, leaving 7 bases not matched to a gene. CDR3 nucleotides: TGTGCCAGCAGCCCCGGGACAGGGGGATTCTATGGCTACACCTTC. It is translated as CASSPGTGGFYGYTF.

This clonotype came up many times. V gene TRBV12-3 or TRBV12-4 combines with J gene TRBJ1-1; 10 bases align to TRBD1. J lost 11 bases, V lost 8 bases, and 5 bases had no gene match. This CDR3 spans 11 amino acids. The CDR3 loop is CASHGQGVAFF. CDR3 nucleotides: TGTGCCAGCCACGGACAGGGGGTCGCTTTCTTT.

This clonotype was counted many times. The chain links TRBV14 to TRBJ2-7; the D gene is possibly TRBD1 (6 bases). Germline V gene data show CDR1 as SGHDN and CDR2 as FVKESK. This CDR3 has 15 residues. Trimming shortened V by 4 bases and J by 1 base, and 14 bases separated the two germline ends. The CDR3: CASSLGRDTSYEQYF. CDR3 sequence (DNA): TGTGCCAGCAGCCTCGGCCGGGACACTTCCTACGAGCAGTACTTC.

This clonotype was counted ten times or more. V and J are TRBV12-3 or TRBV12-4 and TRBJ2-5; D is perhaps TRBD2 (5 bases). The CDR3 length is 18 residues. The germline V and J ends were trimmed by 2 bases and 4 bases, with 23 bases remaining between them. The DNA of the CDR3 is TGTGCCAGCAGTTTAACCCCCTCCAGGACCCAACGGGGAGAGACCCAGTACTTC. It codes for CASSLTPSRTQRGETQYF.

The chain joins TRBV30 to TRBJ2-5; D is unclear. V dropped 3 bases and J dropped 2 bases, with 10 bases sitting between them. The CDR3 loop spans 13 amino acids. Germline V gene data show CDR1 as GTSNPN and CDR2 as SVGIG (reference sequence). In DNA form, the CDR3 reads TGTGCCTGGAGCGGACGAAGGCAAGAGACCCAGTACTTC. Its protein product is CAWSGRRQETQYF.

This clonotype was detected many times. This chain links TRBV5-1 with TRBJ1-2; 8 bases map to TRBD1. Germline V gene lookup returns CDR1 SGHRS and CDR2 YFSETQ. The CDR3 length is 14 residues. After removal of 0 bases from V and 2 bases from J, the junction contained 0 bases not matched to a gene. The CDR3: CASSLGQGNYGYTF. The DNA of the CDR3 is TGCGCCAGCAGCTTGGGACAGGGGAACTATGGCTACACCTTC.

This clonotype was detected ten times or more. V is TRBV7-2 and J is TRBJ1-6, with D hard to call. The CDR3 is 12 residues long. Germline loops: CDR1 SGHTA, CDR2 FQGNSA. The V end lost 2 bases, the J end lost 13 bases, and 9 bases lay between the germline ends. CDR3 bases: TGTGCCAGCAGCTTATACCAGAATCCCCTCCACTTT. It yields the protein CASSLYQNPLHF.

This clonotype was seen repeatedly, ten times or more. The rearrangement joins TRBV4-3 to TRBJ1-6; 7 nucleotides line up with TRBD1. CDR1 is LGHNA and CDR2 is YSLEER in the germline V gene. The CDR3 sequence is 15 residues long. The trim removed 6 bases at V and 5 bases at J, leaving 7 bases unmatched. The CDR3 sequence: CASRRGRIDNSPLHF. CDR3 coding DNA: TGCGCCAGCAGGAGGGGGCGCATTGATAATTCACCCCTCCACTTT.

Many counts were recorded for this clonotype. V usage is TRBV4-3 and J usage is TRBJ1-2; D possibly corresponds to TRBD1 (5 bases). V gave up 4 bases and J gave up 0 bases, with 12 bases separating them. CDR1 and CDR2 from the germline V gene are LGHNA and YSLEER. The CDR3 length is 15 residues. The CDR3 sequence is CASSPQGEANYGYTF. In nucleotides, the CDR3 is TGCGCCAGCAGCCCTCAGGGTGAAGCTAACTATGGCTACACCTTC.

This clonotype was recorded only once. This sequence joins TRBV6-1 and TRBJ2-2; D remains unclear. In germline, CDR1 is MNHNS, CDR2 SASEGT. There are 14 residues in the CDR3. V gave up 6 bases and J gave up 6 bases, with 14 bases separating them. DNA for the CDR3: TGTGCCAGCAGAAAAGACCAAGTTGCCGGGGAGCTGTTTTTT. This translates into CASRKDQVAGELFF.

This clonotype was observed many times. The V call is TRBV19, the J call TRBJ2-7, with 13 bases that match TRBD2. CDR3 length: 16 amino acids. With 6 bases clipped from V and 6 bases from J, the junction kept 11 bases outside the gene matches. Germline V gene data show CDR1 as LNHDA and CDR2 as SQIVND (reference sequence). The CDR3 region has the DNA TGTGCCAGTAGCCCGATTACTAGCGGGAGGGCCGGCGAGCAGTACTTC. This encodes CASSPITSGRAGEQYF.

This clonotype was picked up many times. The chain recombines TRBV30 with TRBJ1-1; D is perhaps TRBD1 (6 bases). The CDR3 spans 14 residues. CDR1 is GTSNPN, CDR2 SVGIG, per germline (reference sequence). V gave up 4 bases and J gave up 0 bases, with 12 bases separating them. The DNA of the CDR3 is TGTGCCTGGACCTTGGGACATATGAACACTGAAGCTTTCTTT. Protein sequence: CAWTLGHMNTEAFF.

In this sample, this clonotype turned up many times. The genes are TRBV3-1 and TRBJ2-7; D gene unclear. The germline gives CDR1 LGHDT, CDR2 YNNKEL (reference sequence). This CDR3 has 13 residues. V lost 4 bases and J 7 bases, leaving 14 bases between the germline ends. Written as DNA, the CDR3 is TGTGCCAGCAGCCCCCGACTGACCCAGGAGCAGTACTTC. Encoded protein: CASSPRLTQEQYF.

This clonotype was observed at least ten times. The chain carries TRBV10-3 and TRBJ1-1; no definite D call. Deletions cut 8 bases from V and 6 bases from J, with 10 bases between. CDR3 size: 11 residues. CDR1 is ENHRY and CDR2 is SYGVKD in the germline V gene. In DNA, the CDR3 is TGTGCCATCCGGACTCTTGCTGAAGCTTTCTTT. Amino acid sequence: CAIRTLAEAFF.

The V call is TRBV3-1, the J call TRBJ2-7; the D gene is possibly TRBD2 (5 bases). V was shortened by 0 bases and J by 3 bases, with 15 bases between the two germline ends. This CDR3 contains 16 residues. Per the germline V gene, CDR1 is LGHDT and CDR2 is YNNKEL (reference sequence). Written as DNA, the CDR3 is TGTGCCAGCAGCCAAGATGATGGGAGAGGATTCTACGAGCAGTACTTC. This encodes CASSQDDGRGFYEQYF.

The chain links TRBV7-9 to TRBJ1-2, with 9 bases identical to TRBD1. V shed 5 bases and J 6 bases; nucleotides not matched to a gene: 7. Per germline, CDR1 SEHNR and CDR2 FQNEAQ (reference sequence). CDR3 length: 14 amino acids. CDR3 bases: TGTGCCAGCAGCCACCCGGGACAGGGCGATGGCTACACCTTC. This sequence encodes CASSHPGQGDGYTF.

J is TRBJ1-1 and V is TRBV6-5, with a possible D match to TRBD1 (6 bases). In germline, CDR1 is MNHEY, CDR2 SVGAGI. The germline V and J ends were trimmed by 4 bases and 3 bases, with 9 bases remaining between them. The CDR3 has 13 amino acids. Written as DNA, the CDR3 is TGTGCCAGCAGTTCAGGGGTTTACACTGAAGCTTTCTTT. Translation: CASSSGVYTEAFF.

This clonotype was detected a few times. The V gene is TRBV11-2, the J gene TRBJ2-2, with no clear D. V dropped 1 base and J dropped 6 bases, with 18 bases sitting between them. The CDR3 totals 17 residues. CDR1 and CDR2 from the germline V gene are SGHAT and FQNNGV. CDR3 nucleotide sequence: TGTGCCAGCAGCTTAGTACTATTCCGACGAACACCCGGGGAGCTGTTTTTT. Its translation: CASSLVLFRRTPGELFF.

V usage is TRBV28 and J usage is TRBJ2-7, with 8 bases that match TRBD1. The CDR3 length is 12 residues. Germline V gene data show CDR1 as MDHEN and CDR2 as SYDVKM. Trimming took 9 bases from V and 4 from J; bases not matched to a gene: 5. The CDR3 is CASGQGRYEQYF. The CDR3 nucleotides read TGTGCCAGTGGACAGGGAAGGTACGAGCAGTACTTC.

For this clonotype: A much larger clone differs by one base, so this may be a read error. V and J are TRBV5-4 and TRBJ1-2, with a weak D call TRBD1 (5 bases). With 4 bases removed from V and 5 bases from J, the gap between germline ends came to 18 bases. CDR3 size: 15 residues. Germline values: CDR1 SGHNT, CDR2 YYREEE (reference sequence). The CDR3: CASSRGPPSRYGYTF. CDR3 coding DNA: TGTGCCAGCAGCAGGGGCCCTCCTTCCCGGTATGGCTACACCTTC.